Listed below are T cell receptor beta chains from one sample, sequenced in a study of blood T cell repertoires in COVID-19. Produced via immunoSEQ multiplex PCR; TCRdb's table is partial and in-frame only. The sample has roughly 380,000 clones; approximately 91% are singletons. Source material: PBMCs or T cells enriched from blood (not recorded which). Source of these receptors: a woman in her twenties or thirties who had been exposed to COVID-19. CDR3s include the opening cysteine and the closing phenylalanine or tryptophan. D genes are given only for firm matches. Size values are once, few and many counts, or a class for expanded clones, and some rows have none.

>TRBV5-4|-|-|TRBJ1-5
TGTGCCAGCAGCTTGGATGGGGGGGTTTTGGGCAATCAGCCCCAGCATTTT
CASSLDGGVLGNQPQHF
>TRBV24-1|-|TRBD2|TRBJ2-3
TGTGCCACCAGTGACCGCCCAGGGACTAGCGGTACAGATACGCAGTATTTT
CATSDRPGTSGTDTQYF
>TRBV5-6|-|-|TRBJ2-5
TGTGCCAGCAGCCCAGACAGGCCCCTCCGGGGAGAGACCCAGTACTTC
CASSPDRPLRGETQYF
>TRBV5-1|-|-|TRBJ2-7
TGCGCCAGCAGCTTGGCCGGGGTGTCGGGTTTGGGTGGCGAGCAGTACTTC
CASSLAGVSGLGGEQYF
>TRBV19|few|TRBD2|TRBJ2-3
TGTGCCAGTAGTATTATTCCTACCAGCGGGAGGGTACGGGATACGCAGTATTTT
CASSIIPTSGRVRDTQYF
>TRBV10-3|-|-|TRBJ2-3
TGTGCCATCAGTGGTGGAGGGCACACAGATACGCAGTATTTT
CAISGGGHTDTQYF
>TRBV14|-|-|TRBJ1-1
TGTGCCAGCAGCCAAGATGTGCGGACACCATTACAGAACACTGAAGCTTTCTTT
CASSQDVRTPLQNTEAFF
>TRBV11-3|-|-|TRBJ1-3
TGTGCCAGCAGCCGGGGGGGAAACACCATATATTTT
CASSRGGNTIYF
>TRBV13|-|TRBD2|TRBJ2-7
TGTGCCAGCAGCTTGGGCGGGAGGGGGGAGCAGTACTTC
CASSLGGRGEQYF
>TRBV29-1|-|TRBD1|TRBJ2-1
TGCAGTGCCGGGACAGGGACACCACATAGGGATGAGCAGTTCTTC
CSAGTGTPHRDEQFF
>TRBV7-7|-|TRBD2|TRBJ2-5
TGTGCTAGCAGCTTAGGACTAGCGGGGGTCCAAGAGACCCAGTACTTC
CASSLGLAGVQETQYF
>TRBV29-1|-|TRBD1|TRBJ1-2
TGCAGCGTAGATCAAGGGGGCCCCTATGGCTACACCTTC
CSVDQGGPYGYTF
>TRBV7-7|-|TRBD2|TRBJ2-1
TGTGCCAGCAGCTTAGGGCTAGCGGGAGTAGGGGAGCAGTTCTTC
CASSLGLAGVGEQFF
>TRBV4-1|once|-|TRBJ1-4
TGCGCCAGCAGCCCCCTTGGGGAGATTAATGAAAAACTGTTTTTT
CASSPLGEINEKLFF
>TRBV9|-|-|TRBJ1-3
TGTGCCAGCAGCGCCGACATGTCCTCTGGAAACACCATATATTTT
CASSADMSSGNTIYF
>TRBV15|once|-|TRBJ1-2
TGTGCCACCAGCACAGAGAGAGAAGGCTACACCTTC
CATSTEREGYTF
>TRBV5-1|-|TRBD2|TRBJ2-5
TGCGCCAGCAGCTTGGGTCAGACTAGCGGGAGTGGAGAGACCCAGTACTTC
CASSLGQTSGSGETQYF
>TRBV12-3/TRBV12-4|-|TRBD1|TRBJ1-5
TGTGCCAGCAGCCCAGGGGGCCACCAGCCCCAGCATTTT
CASSPGGHQPQHF
>TRBV7-3|-|TRBD1|TRBJ1-1
TGTGCCAGCAGTTCGACAGGGGGGGACACTGAAGCTTTCTTT
CASSSTGGDTEAFF
>TRBV19|-|-|TRBJ1-3
TGTGCCAGTAGTATAGTAGGAGGAGGAGACACCATATATTTT
CASSIVGGGDTIYF
>TRBV7-3|-|TRBD2|TRBJ2-7
TGTGCCAGCAGCCCGGGGCTAGCGGGACACTACGAGCAGTACTTC
CASSPGLAGHYEQYF
>TRBV15|-|-|TRBJ1-1
TGTGCCACCAGCAGGAACAGGCCGATGAACACTGAAGCTTTCTTT
CATSRNRPMNTEAFF
>TRBV2|-|-|TRBJ1-5
TGTGCCAGCAGTGTGCGGGGTGAGCAGCCCCAGCATTTT
CASSVRGEQPQHF
>TRBV29-1|-|-|TRBJ2-5
TGCAGCGTTGGCCCAGAAAGGACCCAGTACTTC
CSVGPERTQYF
>TRBV6-5|-|-|TRBJ2-1
TGTGCCAGCAGTTACAAACCGGGGAATGAGCAGTTCTTC
CASSYKPGNEQFF
>TRBV19|once|TRBD1|TRBJ2-7
TGTGCCAGTAGTATTAAGGGACAGGGTGTTTACGAGCAGTACTTC
CASSIKGQGVYEQYF
>TRBV7-9|few|TRBD1|TRBJ1-3
TGTGCCAGCAGTTACACCGGGACAGCCCCATCTGGAAACACCATATATTTT
CASSYTGTAPSGNTIYF
>TRBV24-1|-|TRBD2|TRBJ2-2
TGTGCCACCAGTGACCCGTCCGGGACTAGCGGAACCGGGGAGCTGTTTTTT
CATSDPSGTSGTGELFF
>TRBV5-1|-|-|TRBJ2-7
TGCGCCAGCAGCTTGGTCGGCGGGATGGGATCCCACGAGCAGTACTTC
CASSLVGGMGSHEQYF
>TRBV7-3|-|-|TRBJ2-5
TGTGCCAGCAGCTTAGGTGGCCAGGGCGGGGCGGCTGGGGAGACCCAGTACTTC
CASSLGGQGGAAGETQYF
>TRBV3-1/TRBV3-2|many|-|TRBJ2-7
TGTGCCACACAGCGGACAGCCCTATCCTACGAGCAGTACTTC
CATQRTALSYEQYF
>TRBV24-1|-|TRBD1|TRBJ1-2
TGTGCCACCAGTGCTGGACAGGGGTACGGGGGCTATGGCTACACCTTC
CATSAGQGYGGYGYTF
>TRBV10-3|-|-|TRBJ2-1
TGTGCCATCAGTGAGTCGACTCCGGGACTCCTAGAGCAGTTCTTC
CAISESTPGLLEQFF
>TRBV25-1|-|-|TRBJ1-6
TGTGCCAGCTCCAACCGGGGTACCTCACCCCTCCACTTT
CASSNRGTSPLHF
>TRBV19|-|-|TRBJ1-5
TGTGCCAGTATTGACCGGGGGCCCCAGCATTTT
CASIDRGPQHF
>TRBV7-3|-|-|TRBJ2-7
TGTGCCAGCAGCTTAATGTGGAGTGAGCAGTACTTC
CASSLMWSEQYF
>TRBV9|-|-|TRBJ1-3
TGTGCCAGCAGCGACACCTCTGGAAACACCATATATTTT
CASSDTSGNTIYF
>TRBV27|few|TRBD1|TRBJ1-1
TGTGCCAGCAGTTCCAGGACAGGGTACACTGAAGCTTTCTTT
CASSSRTGYTEAFF
>TRBV28|-|-|TRBJ1-4
TGTGCCAGCAGTCAAACGGGGGCAACTAATGAAAAACTGTTTTTT
CASSQTGATNEKLFF
>TRBV18|once|-|TRBJ2-2
TGTGCCAGCTCACGGAGCCCGGGAAATAATAATCACGGGGAGCTGTTTTTT
CASSRSPGNNNHGELFF
>TRBV5-1|-|-|TRBJ2-7
TGCGCCAGCAGCTTGGCCCCGGCCTACGAGCAGTACTTC
CASSLAPAYEQYF
>TRBV18|-|-|TRBJ2-2
TGTGCCAGCTCACCACAAGACAGCAACACCGGGGAGCTGTTTTTT
CASSPQDSNTGELFF
>TRBV7-8|-|TRBD1|TRBJ2-5
TGTGCCAGCAGCCGCCTCCGGCGGACAGGGACGAGTGCGGAGACCCAGTACTTC
CASSRLRRTGTSAETQYF
>TRBV19|-|-|TRBJ1-1
TGTGCCAGTAGTATTGGACAGAACTATTATGAAGCTTTCTTT
CASSIGQNYYEAFF
>TRBV28|-|-|TRBJ2-2
TGTGCCAGCAGTCCCTTTCTAGGAGGGGGCGTGGCCGGGGAGCTGTTTTTT
CASSPFLGGGVAGELFF
>TRBV6-5|-|-|TRBJ2-1
TGTGCCAGCAGTACCGCTTTGGCAGGGCTACATGAGCAGTTCTTC
CASSTALAGLHEQFF
>TRBV7-3|-|-|TRBJ1-2
TGTGCCAGCAGCTTTGGCGGGGCGGGCTATGGCTACACCTTC
CASSFGGAGYGYTF
>TRBV2|-|TRBD2|TRBJ2-3
TGTGCCAGCTGTCCGGGGGGGATGTGGACAGATACGCAGTATTTT
CASCPGGMWTDTQYF
>TRBV6-5|-|-|TRBJ1-3
TGTGCCAGCAGTTCCGCGGGACGGGGCTCTGGAAACACCATATATTTT
CASSSAGRGSGNTIYF
>TRBV3-1/TRBV3-2|-|TRBD2|TRBJ2-1
TGTGCCAGCAGGCAGACCGGGACTAGCTACAATGAGCAGTTCTTC
CASRQTGTSYNEQFF
>TRBV5-4|-|TRBD1|TRBJ1-2
TGTGCCAGCAACCCTGGGACCCAGGGGGGCGGCTACACCTTC
CASNPGTQGGGYTF